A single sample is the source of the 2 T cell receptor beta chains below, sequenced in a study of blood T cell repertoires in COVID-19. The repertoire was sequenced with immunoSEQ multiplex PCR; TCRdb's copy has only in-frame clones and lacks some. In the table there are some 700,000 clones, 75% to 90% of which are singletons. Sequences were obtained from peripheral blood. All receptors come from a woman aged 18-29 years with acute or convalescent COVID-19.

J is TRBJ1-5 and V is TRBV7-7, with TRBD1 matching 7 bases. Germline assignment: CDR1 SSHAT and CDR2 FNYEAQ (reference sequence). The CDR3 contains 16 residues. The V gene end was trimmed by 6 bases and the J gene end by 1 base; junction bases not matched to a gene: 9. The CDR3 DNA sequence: TGTGCCAGCAGTTGCCGACAGGGTGAAAGCAATCAGCCCCAGCATTTT. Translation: CASSCRQGESNQPQHF. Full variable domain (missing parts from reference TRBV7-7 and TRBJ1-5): GAGVSQSPRYKVTKRGQDVTLRCDPISSHATLYWYQQALGQGPEFLTYFNYEAQPDKSGLPSDRFSAERPEGSISTLTIQRTEQRDSAMYRCASSCRQGESNQPQHFGDGTRLSIL.

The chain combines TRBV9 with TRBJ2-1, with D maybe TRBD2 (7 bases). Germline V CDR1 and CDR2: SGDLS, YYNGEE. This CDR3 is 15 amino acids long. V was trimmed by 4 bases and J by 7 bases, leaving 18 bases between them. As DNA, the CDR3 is TGTGCCAGCAGCCCCGGGGGGCAGTTGCTAAATGAGCAGTTCTTC. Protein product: CASSPGGQLLNEQFF.